This T cell receptor (beta chain) comes out of a study of blood T cell repertoires in COVID-19 (dated by TCRdb to the early 2020s). Study-wide context: The collaborator samples originated in the United States, Italy and Spain and spanned the acute and convalescent phases of COVID-19. The prospective study material was composed of cDNA or gDNA derived from T cells, B-cell-depleted T cells, or PBMCs. Subjects who had been exposed to COVID-19, were actively infected with it, or had recovered from it provided the deeply sampled blood TCRbeta repertoires that made up the dataset. The repertoires were made available in a free public database intended to serve as a resource for research on the immune response to SARS-CoV-2. Samples came from the ongoing ImmuneRACE study (first 160 participants) plus 1,254 subjects from 6 global collaborators. The sample metadata nearly always contained a de-identified subject ID, COVID-19 status, age in years and sex. Where available, HLA class I and class II types were obtained from metadata supplied by the sample provider rather than from assay-based typing. What the study reported, not specific to this receptor: The quantity of clinical and demographic metadata differed by source and by participant and was supplied without curation.

TCRbeta CDR3 regions were amplified from genomic DNA by means of the immunoSEQ Assay, a bias-controlled multiplex PCR. The study's processing was this. Nucleated cell counts per sample were estimated from amplification of reference gene primers within the assay. To quantify the absolute abundance of each unique TCRbeta CDR3 rearrangement, sequence reads were collapsed and filtered. For each sample, productive Simpson clonality was calculated as the square root of Simpson's diversity index over productive rearrangements. The table comes from immuneACCESS by way of TCRdb, which keeps in-frame sequences with V and J called. Part of the clones is missing from these tables; in studies checked, under half for an unresolved V gene and the rest for unknown reasons. V and J calls and clone size are given by that table; D and trimming were obtained from the DNA. Across this sample there are around 150,000 clones, with almost 85% seen only once. The ten most abundant clones make up about 3.7% of the sample.

Participants in the prospective study were enrolled through a virtual design, were aged roughly 18 to 100 years, and lived in about 25 United States geographic areas. In the prospective study, cohorts were assigned on the basis of participant-reported clinical history obtained from a screening survey and a study questionnaire. Each participant in the prospective study had whole blood, serum and a nasopharyngeal or oropharyngeal swab collected by mobile phlebotomists. Additional blood draws and questionnaires over an approximately two-month period could optionally be provided by prospective study participants. Blood samples from the prospective study were shipped frozen or at room temperature prior to DNA extraction. On this clone itself: This receptor's antigen is unknown. The record has no base qualities; no much larger clone is one base away.

V is reduced by 1 base and J by 7 bases, leaving a spacing of 22 bases between them. CDR1 and CDR2 were assigned from the germline V gene as KGHSH and LQKENI. From cysteine to phenylalanine, the CDR3 is 17 amino acids long. CDR3 DNA only is kept here, 51 bases in frame from base 1. Input material: PBMCs or T cells enriched from blood (not recorded which). This receptor was identified in a woman aged 50 to 60 with acute COVID-19. The sequence links TRBV18 to TRBJ1-2, with the D gene call left open. The DNA reads TGTGCCAGCTCACCACTTTATATAGAGCCCCTAGCTGGTGGCTACACCTTC. Its amino acids are CASSPLYIEPLAGGYTF.